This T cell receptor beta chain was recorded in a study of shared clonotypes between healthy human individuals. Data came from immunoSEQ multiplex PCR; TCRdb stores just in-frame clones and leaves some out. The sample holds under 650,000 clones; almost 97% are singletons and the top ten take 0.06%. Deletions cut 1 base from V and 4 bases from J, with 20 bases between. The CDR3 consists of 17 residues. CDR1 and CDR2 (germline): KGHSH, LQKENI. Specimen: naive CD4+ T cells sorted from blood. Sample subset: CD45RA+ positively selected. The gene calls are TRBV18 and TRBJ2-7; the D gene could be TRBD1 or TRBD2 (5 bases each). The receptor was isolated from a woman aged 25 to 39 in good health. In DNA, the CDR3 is TGTGCCAGCTCACCACGGAGGACATCCCCCGGTTATTACGAGCAGTACTTC. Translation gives CASSPRRTSPGYYEQYF. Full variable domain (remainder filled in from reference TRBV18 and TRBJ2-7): NAGVMQNPRHLVRRRGQEARLRCSPMKGHSHVYWYRQLPEEGLKFMVYLQKENIIDESGMPKERFSAEFPKEGPSILRIQQVVRGDSAAYFCASSPRRTSPGYYEQYFGPGTRLTVT.